The clone carrying this T cell receptor beta chain was seen at least ten times. TCRdb reprocessed the 5' RACE reads with MiXCR, giving one entry per CDR3 protein. The data hold under 600,000 distinct CDR3 sequences, with less than 15% observed a single time. This record belongs to a study of T cells after yellow fever vaccination. Germline V gene lookup returns CDR1 MNHNY and CDR2 SVGAGI (reference sequence). CDR3 size: 12 residues. V lost 7 bases and J lost 6, with 12 bases in between. The sample consisted of PBMCs, taken on the day of the yellow fever booster vaccination. This clonotype originated in a man between 25 and 39 years old who received the YFV17D yellow fever vaccine. V gene TRBV6-6 combines with J gene TRBJ2-5; D may match TRBD1 or TRBD2 (5 bases each). CDR3 bases: TGTGCCAGCACGACAGCGGCGCAGACCCAGTACTTC. Its protein product is CASTTAAQTQYF.